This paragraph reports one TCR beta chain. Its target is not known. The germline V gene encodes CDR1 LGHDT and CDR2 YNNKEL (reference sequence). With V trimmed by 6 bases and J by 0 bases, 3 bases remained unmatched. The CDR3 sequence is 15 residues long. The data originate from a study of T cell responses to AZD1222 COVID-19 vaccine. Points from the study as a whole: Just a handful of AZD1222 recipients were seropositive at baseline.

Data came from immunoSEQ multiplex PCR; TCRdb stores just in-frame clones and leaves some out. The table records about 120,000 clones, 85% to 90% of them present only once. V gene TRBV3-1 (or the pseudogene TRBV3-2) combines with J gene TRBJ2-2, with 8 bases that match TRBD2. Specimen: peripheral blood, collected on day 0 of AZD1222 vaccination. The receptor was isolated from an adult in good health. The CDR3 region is CASRLAGSNTGELFF. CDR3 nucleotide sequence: TGTGCCAGCAGGCTAGCGGGTTCGAACACCGGGGAGCTGTTTTTT.